This TCR beta chain was found in a study of regulatory T cells in long-lasting Graves disease. The TCR beta library used iRepertoire HTBI primers with Arm-PCR amplification of CDR3. TCRdb redid the calling of the multiplex PCR reads with MiXCR, one entry per CDR3 protein. In the table there are hundreds of thousands of distinct CDR3 sequences, roughly 15% of which are singletons. Time point described: newly diagnosed GD, antithyroid drugs for less than 3 months. PBMCs were the source of the RNA used for TCR sequencing. The sample was also linked to a second study, of T cells in Graves' hyperthyroidism and ophthalmopathy.

Source: peripheral blood mononuclear cells (PBMCs), taken at new diagnosis, from a patient treated with antithyroid drugs. The sequence came from a woman aged 30 to 39 with Graves disease.

The CDR3: CASHNTRTLGAFDTQYF. The DNA for the CDR3 is TGTGCCAGTCACAACACCAGAACCTTGGGGGCCTTCGATACGCAGTATTTT. V and J are TRBV2 and TRBJ2-3, with D perhaps matching TRBD1 (6 bases). Per germline, CDR1 SNHLY and CDR2 FYNNEI. Trimming stripped 9 bases from V and 6 bases from J, with 28 bases between. This CDR3 has 17 amino acids.